The source of this T cell receptor beta chain is a study of PD-1 blockade in classical Hodgkin lymphoma. Overall study results and limits: The baseline diversity of complete responders showed similarity to that of newly diagnosed patients.

The CDR3 runs to 17 residues. The V gene's germline CDR1 is SGHVS and CDR2 FNYEAQ. Deletions cut 1 base from V and 0 bases from J, with 12 bases between. A word on this clone: The antigen is unknown.

All the patients suffered relapse after autologous stem cell transplantation, and brentuximab vedotin exposure differed. Sequencing was performed with immunoSEQ multiplex PCR; in TCRdb, only in-frame clones are kept and a portion is missing. The repertoire includes 100,000 or so clones, about 89% of them detected once, and about 7.1% sits in the top ten. The source was peripheral blood mononuclear cells (PBMCs), collected before the second cycle of nivolumab. The genes are TRBV7-6 and TRBJ1-4; perhaps TRBD1 as D (5 bases). This sequence originates from a human donor with classical Hodgkin lymphoma. The CDR3 loop reads CASSLVYGRATNEKLFF. CDR3 coding DNA: TGTGCCAGCAGCTTAGTTTACGGCAGGGCAACTAATGAAAAACTGTTTTTT.